The sequence of this T cell receptor beta chain was determined in a study of radiation and T cells in renal cell carcinoma. Findings and limits, study-wide: Without pretreatment biopsies, baseline tumor clonotype presence was undetermined. From baseline, blood top tumor clonotypes peaked at 2 weeks post-radiation.

CDR1 and CDR2 (germline): SNHLY, FYNNEI. V lost 5 bases to trimming and J lost 0 bases; unmatched junction nucleotides: 8. CDR3 size: 16 residues. As concerns this clone: Its antigen is currently unknown.

Sequenced by immunoSEQ multiplex PCR; TCRdb stores in-frame clones only, minus some. This sample yields fewer than 200,000 clones, of which about 85% are seen a single time; about 11% belongs to the top ten. Time point denoted: blood 4 weeks post-SBRT, at nephrectomy. Treatment reported: 15 Gy SBRT to primary tumor, nephrectomy 4 weeks later. Nephrectomy followed 15 Gy stereotactic body radiation by 4 weeks. Clear cell pathology was present in this patient's renal cell carcinoma. The TCR was taken from a woman in her 50s with renal cell carcinoma. The sample was blood, taken from a patient whose treatment included radiotherapy and nephrectomy. V is TRBV2 and J is TRBJ2-3; the match to TRBD1 covers 7 bases. DNA for the CDR3: TGTGCCAGCAGTCCAACGACAGGGACGAGCACAGATACGCAGTATTTT. Translating it yields CASSPTTGTSTDTQYF.